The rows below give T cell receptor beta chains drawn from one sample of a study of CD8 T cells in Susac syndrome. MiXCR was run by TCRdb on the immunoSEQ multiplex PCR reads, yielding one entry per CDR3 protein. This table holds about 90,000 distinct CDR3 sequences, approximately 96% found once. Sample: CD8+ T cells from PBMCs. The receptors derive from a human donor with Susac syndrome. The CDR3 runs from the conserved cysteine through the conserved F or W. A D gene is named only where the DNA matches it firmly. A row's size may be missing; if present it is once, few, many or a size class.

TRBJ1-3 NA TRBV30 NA CAWSRGTGNTIYF TGTGCCTGGAGCAGGGGAACTGGAAACACCATATATTTT
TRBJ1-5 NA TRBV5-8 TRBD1 CASSLGTGVNQPQHF TGTGCCAGCAGCTTGGGGACAGGGGTCAATCAGCCCCAGCATTTT
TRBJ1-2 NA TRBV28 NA CASSPSGANYGYTF TGTGCCAGCAGTCCCTCAGGGGCTAACTATGGCTACACCTTC
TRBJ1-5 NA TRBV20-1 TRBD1 CSASQGSSNQPQHF TGCAGTGCCTCACAGGGGAGCAGCAATCAGCCCCAGCATTTT
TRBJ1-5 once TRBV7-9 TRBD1 CASSPDRENQPQHF TGTGCCAGCAGCCCCGACAGGGAGAACCAGCCCCAGCATTTT
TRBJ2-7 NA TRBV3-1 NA CASSQELDGIYEQYF TGTGCCAGCAGCCAAGAATTAGACGGCATCTACGAGCAGTACTTC
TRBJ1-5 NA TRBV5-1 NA CASSLDGPHQPQHF TGCGCCAGCAGCTTGGATGGGCCACATCAGCCCCAGCATTTT
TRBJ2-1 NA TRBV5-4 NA CASNHPTGVEQFF TGTGCCAGCAACCACCCTACCGGGGTTGAGCAGTTCTTC
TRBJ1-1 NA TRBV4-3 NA CASSQADSLAEAFF TGCGCCAGCAGCCAAGCCGACAGTTTGGCTGAAGCTTTCTTT
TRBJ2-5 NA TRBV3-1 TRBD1 CASSAPGTGGIDAQYF TGTGCCAGCAGCGCCCCCGGGACAGGGGGGATCGATGCCCAGTACTTC
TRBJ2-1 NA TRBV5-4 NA CASSHGNNEQFF TGTGCCAGCAGCCACGGTAACAATGAGCAGTTCTTC
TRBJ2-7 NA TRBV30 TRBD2 CAWSVNSGGPSYEQYF TGTGCCTGGAGTGTTAATAGCGGGGGGCCCAGCTACGAGCAGTACTTC
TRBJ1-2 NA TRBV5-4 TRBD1 CASSPGQGGYGYTF TGTGCCAGCAGCCCCGGACAGGGAGGCTATGGCTACACCTTC
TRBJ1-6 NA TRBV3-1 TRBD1 CASSQETGVNSPLHF TGTGCCAGCAGCCAAGAGACAGGGGTTAATTCACCCCTCCACTTT
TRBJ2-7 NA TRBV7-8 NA CASSLGPMGYEQYF TGTGCCAGCAGCTTGGGGCCAATGGGTTACGAGCAGTACTTC
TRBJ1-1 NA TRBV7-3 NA CASSLPMNTEAFF TGTGCCAGCAGCCTCCCCATGAACACTGAAGCTTTCTTT
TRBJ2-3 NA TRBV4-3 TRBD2 CASSPTSAASTDTQYF TGCGCCAGCAGCCCGACTAGCGCAGCTAGCACAGATACGCAGTATTTT
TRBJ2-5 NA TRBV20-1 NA CSARDVTGETQYF TGCAGTGCTAGAGATGTGACGGGGGAGACCCAGTACTTC
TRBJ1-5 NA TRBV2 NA CASSGDYNQPQHF TGTGCCAGCAGTGGAGACTACAATCAGCCCCAGCATTTT
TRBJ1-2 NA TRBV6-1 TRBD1 CASSGQGPYGYTF TGTGCCAGCAGTGGACAGGGACCCTATGGCTACACCTTC
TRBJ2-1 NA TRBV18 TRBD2 CASSPGLAGSAYNEQFF TGTGCCAGCTCACCGGGACTAGCGGGATCTGCCTACAATGAGCAGTTCTTC
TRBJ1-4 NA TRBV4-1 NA CASSQDHTGGGTNEKLFF TGCGCCAGCAGCCAAGATCATACCGGGGGCGGAACTAATGAAAAACTGTTTTTT
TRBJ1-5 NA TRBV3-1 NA CASSRFTGIQPQHF TGTGCCAGCAGCCGTTTCACAGGGATACAGCCCCAGCATTTT
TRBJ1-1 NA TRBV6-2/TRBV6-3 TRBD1 CASSSGQATEAFF TGTGCCAGCAGTTCAGGACAGGCCACTGAAGCTTTCTTT
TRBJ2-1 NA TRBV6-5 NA CASSSLGRSYNEQFF TGTGCCAGCAGTTCCCTGGGGCGGTCCTACAATGAGCAGTTCTTC
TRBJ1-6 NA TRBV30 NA CAWSVDGSYNSPLHF TGTGCCTGGAGTGTAGACGGATCCTATAATTCACCCCTCCACTTT
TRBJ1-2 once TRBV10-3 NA CAISETGGVSVGYTF TGTGCCATCAGTGAGACAGGTGGAGTAAGCGTTGGCTACACCTTC
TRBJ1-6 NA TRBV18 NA CASSPPGGNSPLHF TGTGCCAGCTCACCACCCGGCGGTAATTCACCCCTCCACTTT
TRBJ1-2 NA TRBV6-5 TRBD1 CASSYSGRGLPYGYTF TGTGCCAGCAGTTACTCGGGCAGGGGGCTCCCCTATGGCTACACCTTC
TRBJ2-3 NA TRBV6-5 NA CASSYIPDTQYF TGTGCCAGCAGTTACATTCCAGATACGCAGTATTTT
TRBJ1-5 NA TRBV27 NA CASSPSLYSINQPQHF TGTGCCAGCAGCCCTTCCCTGTACAGCATCAATCAGCCCCAGCATTTT
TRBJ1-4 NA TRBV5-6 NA CASSLLGTTNEKLFF TGTGCCAGCAGCTTGCTTGGGACAACTAATGAAAAACTGTTTTTT
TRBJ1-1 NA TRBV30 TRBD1 CAWRRDRGLVNTEAFF TGTGCCTGGAGGCGGGACAGGGGACTGGTGAACACTGAAGCTTTCTTT
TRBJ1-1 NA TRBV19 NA CASSYLNINTEAFF TGTGCCAGTAGTTACCTGAATATCAACACTGAAGCTTTCTTT
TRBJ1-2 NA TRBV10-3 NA CAISTGADYGYTF TGTGCCATCAGTACCGGGGCCGACTATGGCTACACCTTC
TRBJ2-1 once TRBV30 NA CAWNGPGSYNEQFF TGTGCCTGGAACGGGCCCGGCTCCTACAATGAGCAGTTCTTC
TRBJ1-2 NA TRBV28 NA CASSRDRINYGYTF TGTGCCAGCAGTAGAGACAGGATTAACTATGGCTACACCTTC
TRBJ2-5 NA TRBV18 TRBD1 CASSDRAGETQYF TGTGCCAGCTCCGACAGGGCGGGAGAGACCCAGTACTTC
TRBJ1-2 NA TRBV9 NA CASSVEQFNYGYTF TGTGCCAGCAGCGTAGAACAGTTCAACTATGGCTACACCTTC
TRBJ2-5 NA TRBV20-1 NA CSAYVGAQETQYF TGCAGTGCTTACGTAGGAGCTCAAGAGACCCAGTACTTC
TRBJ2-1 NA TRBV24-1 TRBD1 CATSDPTGGRADEQFF TGTGCCACCAGTGACCCCACAGGGGGTAGGGCCGATGAGCAGTTCTTC
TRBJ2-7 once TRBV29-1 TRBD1 CSVASTDRGYEQYF TGCAGCGTTGCGAGCACAGACAGGGGGTACGAGCAGTACTTC
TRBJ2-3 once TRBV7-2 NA CASSLGSASTDTQYF TGTGCCAGCAGCTTAGGGTCGGCCAGCACAGATACGCAGTATTTT
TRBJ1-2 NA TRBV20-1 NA CSARESPRREISYGYTF TGCAGTGCTAGAGAGAGCCCCCGCCGGGAGATTTCCTATGGCTACACCTTC
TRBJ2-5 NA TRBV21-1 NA CASSKVRDRHQETQYF TGTGCCAGCAGCAAAGTACGGGACAGGCACCAAGAGACCCAGTACTTC
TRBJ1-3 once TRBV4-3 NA CASSHGWGSGNTIYF TGCGCCAGCAGCCACGGTTGGGGCTCTGGAAACACCATATATTTT
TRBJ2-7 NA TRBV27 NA CASSLSGMNLEQYF TGTGCCAGCAGTTTATCTGGGATGAATCTCGAGCAGTACTTC
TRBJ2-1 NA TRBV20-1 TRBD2 CSARDLAGGTYNEQFF TGCAGTGCTAGAGATCTAGCGGGGGGAACCTACAATGAGCAGTTCTTC
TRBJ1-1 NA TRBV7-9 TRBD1 CASSLLTGGTEAFF TGTGCCAGCAGCTTATTGACAGGGGGAACTGAAGCTTTCTTT
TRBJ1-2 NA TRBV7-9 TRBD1 CASRPADRGYGYTF TGTGCCAGCAGACCAGCGGACAGGGGCTATGGCTACACCTTC
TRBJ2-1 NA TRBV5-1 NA CASSWPRDSLEQFF TGCGCCAGCAGCTGGCCCCGTGACAGTCTTGAGCAGTTCTTC
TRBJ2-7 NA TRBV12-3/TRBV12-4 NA CASSLLRDEQYF TGTGCCAGCAGTTTACTGAGGGACGAGCAGTACTTC
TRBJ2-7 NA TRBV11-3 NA CASSSPWGGPSYEQYF TGTGCCAGCAGCTCCCCGTGGGGGGGGCCTTCCTACGAGCAGTACTTC
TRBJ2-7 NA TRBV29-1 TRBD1 CSARTGALPNEQYF TGCAGCGCCCGGACAGGGGCACTCCCCAACGAGCAGTACTTC
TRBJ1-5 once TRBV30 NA CAWRDSGYSNQPQHF TGTGCCTGGCGCGATTCGGGGTATAGCAATCAGCCCCAGCATTTT
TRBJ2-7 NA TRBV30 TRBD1 CAWSKDRGGSYEQYF TGTGCCTGGAGTAAAGACAGGGGAGGATCCTACGAGCAGTACTTC